This record concerns one TCR beta chain sequence. The antigen is unknown. One base away lies a much larger clone, so this may be a sequencing read error. The CDR3 loop spans 14 amino acids. Germline lookup yields CDR1 SGHRS and CDR2 YFSETQ. PBMCs, at least 6 million per sample, were isolated. The entry originates in a study of blood T cells in healthy people across ages. Study-wide points: Diversity of TCR beta per million T cells declined in a roughly linear way with age. Correlation between TCR beta diversity and naive T cell percentage was strong.

PCR was performed a second time for about 7 to 12 cycles using a sample-barcoded 5' primer and a J-beta primer mix. Each sample yielded at least 2.5 million CDR3-containing paired-end reads. MiXCR was run by TCRdb on the 5' RACE reads, yielding one entry per CDR3 protein. The data hold over a million distinct CDR3 sequences, with more than 35% observed a single time. Sequencing input: blood. The chain carries TRBV5-1 and TRBJ2-1; 7 positions match TRBD1. With the DNA end fitting TRBJ2-7 better, the J assignment may be wrong. This sequence originates from a woman in her fifties or sixties in good health. The CDR3 is CASSYGQEYNEQYF. CDR3 nucleotides: TGCGCCAGCAGCTACGGACAGGAGTACAATGAGCAGTACTTC.